This T cell receptor beta chain was identified in a study of OX40 agonist ivuxolimab in advanced cancers. For the wider study: The costimulatory receptor OX40 (CD134) was targeted by ivuxolimab, a fully human IgG2 agonistic monoclonal antibody. Intravenous ivuxolimab was administered to patients every 2 weeks at six dose levels: 0.01, 0.1, 0.3, 1.5, 3 and 10 mg/kg. Among the approximately 50 dose-escalation patients, approximately 20 had hepatocellular carcinoma, approximately 15 melanoma, 9 renal cell carcinoma and 9 head and neck cancer. The dose-escalation cohort was about 86% male with a mean age of about 65 years, ranging from about 20 to 80. Prior anti-PD-1, anti-PD-L1 or anti-CTLA-4 therapy was permitted, and checkpoint inhibitors had been received by around 39% of dose-escalation patients. Partial responses were achieved by three dose-escalation patients, of whom one had hepatocellular carcinoma and two had cutaneous melanoma. Peripheral TCRbeta sequencing aimed to test whether ivuxolimab altered TCR sequence diversity and caused clonal T-cell expansion. The paper describes the monotherapy dose-escalation part (N = 52 patients) of the phase I trial of ivuxolimab. What the research found in general, with its limitations: Low levels of normalized T-cell clonal expansion were also seen in some patients who did not respond. The antigen specificity of the peripheral T cells that underwent clonal expansion was not determined. In the 0.1-3.0 mg/kg groups, partial responders had among the lowest normalized peripheral clonal expansion, particularly in CD8+ T cells. At doses from 0.1 to 3.0 mg/kg, clonal expansion was seen in both CD4+ and CD8+ blood T cells between baseline and week 6. After ivuxolimab, CD8+ T cells had more expanded clones than CD4+ T cells on average.

V gives up 5 bases and J gives up 0 bases, and the segment between their germline ends measures 7 bases. CDR3 length: 13 amino acids, cysteine to phenylalanine. Just the 39-base CDR3 DNA is kept, in frame starting at base 1. The germline V gene (reference sequence) specifies WNHNN as CDR1 and SYGVQD as CDR2. The trial excluded patients who had a history of autoimmune disease or were on systemic immunosuppression. Peripheral blood for TCR sequencing was collected from all dose cohorts at baseline, on cycle 4 day 1, and on cycle 7 day 1. Samples came from an open-label, multicenter, first-in-human phase I dose-escalation trial of ivuxolimab. The trial enrolled adults with locally advanced or metastatic head and neck squamous cell, hepatocellular, melanoma or renal cell carcinoma. Before TCR sequencing, CD4+ and CD8+ T cells were separately sorted from peripheral blood. Genomic DNA was isolated from the sorted cells so that the TCRbeta CDR3 region could be sequenced. The immunoSEQ Assay was used to sequence the TCRbeta CDR3 regions. The table comes from immuneACCESS by way of TCRdb, which keeps in-frame sequences with V and J called. Part of the clones is missing from these tables; in studies checked, under half for an unresolved V gene and the rest for unknown reasons. The sample table contains fewer than 50,000 clones; only one count was recorded for about three quarters of them. The ten largest clonotypes hold approximately 13% of the sample.

For this clone: The antigen it binds to is not known. Within one base of it there is no much larger clone, and no base qualities were kept.

This clonotype was sampled from an adult with an advanced solid tumor such as melanoma, head and neck, liver or kidney cancer. The specimen was CD4+ or CD8+ T cells sorted from blood, collected in a trial of the OX40 agonist ivuxolimab. Recombination linked TRBV10-1 to TRBJ1-1; TRBD1 is perhaps the D gene, given 6 matching bases. The CDR3 protein is CASSRQVNTEAFF. The sequence in DNA is TGCGCCAGCAGTCGACAGGTGAACACTGAAGCTTTCTTT.